These 7 T cell receptor beta chains came from one sample sequenced in a study of molecular identifiers for immune sequencing clone quantification. From the PCR reads, TCRdb called clonotypes with MiXCR, one entry per CDR3 protein. The profile shows about 510,000 distinct CDR3 sequences, roughly 26% of them singletons. Sample: naive CD8+ T cells from blood, with Jurkat cell RNA spiked in. The subset was: FACS-sorted CD8+CD4-CCR7+CD45RA+ naive T cells. All receptors derive from a human donor in good health. Some libraries in this study had Jurkat cell RNA spiked in.

The CDR3 loop reads CASSSGEGHSGNTIYF. CDR3 in DNA: TGTGCCAGCAGCTCAGGGGAGGGTCACTCTGGAAACACCATATATTTT. V gene TRBV3-1 combines with J gene TRBJ1-3; TRBD1 is a possible D gene (6 bases). Germline CDR1 LGHDT, CDR2 YNNKEL (reference sequence). This CDR3 region has 16 residues. V shed 5 bases and J shed 0 bases, with 14 bases lying between them.

The V call is TRBV4-3, the J call TRBJ2-4; 7 positions agree with TRBD1. In germline, CDR1 is LGHNA, CDR2 YSLEER. This CDR3 has 18 amino acids. The V gene end was trimmed by 1 base and the J gene end by 2 bases; junction bases not matched to a gene: 11. CDR3 coding DNA: TGCGCCAGCAGCCAAGTTTTTTCGACAGGGCGTACCAAAAACATTCAGTACTTC. Protein sequence: CASSQVFSTGRTKNIQYF.

The chain couples TRBV23-1 to TRBJ2-5; 13 positions match TRBD2. TRBV23-1 qualifies as an ORF whose function is uncertain. J lost 5 bases, V lost 2 bases, and 20 bases had no gene match. The CDR3 runs to 21 residues. DNA for the CDR3: TGCGCCAGCAGTCAAGAAGAACCCCTACTAGCGGGGGGGCCCTCGGATGAGACCCAGTACTTC. This codes for CASSQEEPLLAGGPSDETQYF.

This clonotype has just a few counts. CDR3 DNA sequence: TGTGCCAGCAGGCCGGGGGGGGTATTGTTTAGAAATGAGCAGTTCTTC. It is translated as CASRPGGVLFRNEQFF. The chain recombines TRBV28 with TRBJ2-1; 8 bases align to TRBD2. The germline V gene has CDR1 MDHEN and CDR2 SYDVKM. With 6 bases clipped from V and 7 bases from J, the junction kept 14 bases outside the gene matches. The CDR3 length is 16 residues.

This clonotype was seen more than once but under ten times. The J gene is TRBJ2-7, the V gene TRBV6-5, with 7 positions matching TRBD2. J gave up 2 bases and V 4 bases, and 11 bases lay outside the gene matches. This CDR3 has 16 amino acids. Germline CDR1 MNHEY, CDR2 SVGAGI. The CDR3 coding sequence is TGTGCCAGCAGTTTATCCCTAGCGGATCCTGCCTACGAGCAGTACTTC. As protein: CASSLSLADPAYEQYF.

The chain couples TRBV27 to TRBJ2-3; D might be TRBD1 (6 bases). The CDR3 contains 16 residues. Germline V gene lookup returns CDR1 MNHEY and CDR2 SMNVEV (reference sequence). Trimming cost V 1 base and J 5 bases, with 16 bases left between them. In DNA, the CDR3 is TGTGCCAGCAGTTTATGGATCGGACAGACCCTAGATACGCAGTATTTT. As protein: CASSLWIGQTLDTQYF.

Note on this clonotype: Given a much more abundant clone one base away, this may be a read error. The chain recombines TRBV4-3 with TRBJ2-2, with a tentative D call TRBD1 (5 bases). The CDR3 loop spans 14 amino acids. CDR1 is LGHNA and CDR2 is YSLEER in the germline V gene. CDR3 amino acids: CAGSQVGDTGELFF. CDR3 sequence (DNA): TGCGCCGGCAGCCAAGTAGGGGACACCGGGGAGCTGTTTTTT.